The 23 T cell receptor beta chains in this list originate from one sample, sequenced in a study of blood T cell repertoires in COVID-19. Profiling relied on immunoSEQ multiplex PCR, and the TCRdb table lists in-frame clones only, not all of them. Of 30,000 to 40,000 clones listed, roughly 81% are singletons. The sample taken for sequencing was peripheral blood. These receptors were obtained from a human donor in a cohort sampled during active COVID-19.

The V call is TRBV5-5, the J call TRBJ2-7; 8 positions agree with TRBD1. From germline, CDR1 is SGHKS and CDR2 YYEKEE (reference sequence). The trim removed 0 bases at V and 3 bases at J, leaving 8 bases unmatched. The CDR3 is 16 amino acids. Here the CDR3 DNA reads TGTGCCAGCAGCTTGGGACCGGGACAGGCACTCTACGAGCAGTACTTC. It codes for CASSLGPGQALYEQYF.

This clone is a singleton in its sample. The J gene is TRBJ2-1, the V gene TRBV3-1 (or the pseudogene TRBV3-2); 8 positions agree with TRBD1. V was clipped by 4 bases and J by 8 bases; unmatched bases: 4. Looked up from germline, CDR1 is LGHDT and CDR2 is YNNKEL (reference sequence). CDR3 length: 13 amino acids. This CDR3 is CASSPTGGDEQFF. CDR3 nucleotides: TGTGCCAGCAGCCCTACAGGGGGTGATGAGCAGTTCTTC.

The V gene is TRBV27, the J gene TRBJ2-1; TRBD1 agrees at 10 bases. The CDR3 loop spans 19 amino acids. V trimming: 1 base; J trimming: 7 bases; junction bases outside the gene matches: 16. CDR1 is MNHEY, CDR2 SMNVEV, per germline (reference sequence). The CDR3 is CASSLWGQGWKLRGNEQFF. In DNA, the CDR3 is TGTGCCAGCAGTTTATGGGGACAGGGGTGGAAGCTTCGGGGTAATGAGCAGTTCTTC.

J is TRBJ1-2 and V is TRBV2, with D hard to call. This CDR3 contains 14 residues. Germline assignment: CDR1 SNHLY and CDR2 FYNNEI. The V gene lost 7 bases and the J gene lost 1 base, with 13 bases spanning the gap. The CDR3 region is CASTQRSLNYGYTF. The CDR3 nucleotides read TGTGCCAGCACCCAGAGGTCCCTTAACTATGGCTACACCTTC.

CDR3 sequence (DNA): TGCGCCAGCAGCCCTCTTCCAGGGCTACCCCTTAGCTCCTATAATTCACCCCTCCACTTT. This gives the protein CASSPLPGLPLSSYNSPLHF. V and J are TRBV4-1 and TRBJ1-6; the D gene is possibly TRBD1 (5 bases). V lost 4 bases, J lost 0 bases, and 22 bases lay in between. CDR1 and CDR2 (germline): MGHRA, YSYEKL. The CDR3 is 20 residues long.

The chain combines TRBV6-5 with TRBJ1-1, with a possible D match to TRBD1 (6 bases). V lost 6 bases and J lost 0, with 11 bases in between. Germline V lookup: CDR1 MNHEY, CDR2 SVGAGI. CDR3 length: 14 residues. CDR3 sequence reads: CASSKDRMNTEAFF. CDR3 DNA sequence: TGTGCCAGCAGCAAAGACAGGATGAACACTGAAGCTTTCTTT.

This clone has more than one count but fewer than ten. Other DNA sequences in the same sample also yield this CDR3. V and J are TRBV18 and TRBJ2-7; a possible D gene is TRBD2 (6 bases). CDR1 is KGHSH and CDR2 is LQKENI in the germline V gene. V gave up 3 bases and J gave up 0 bases, with 9 bases separating them. This CDR3 contains 14 residues. Here the CDR3 DNA reads TGTGCCAGCTCACCTCGCGGGGACTCCTACGAGCAGTACTTC. It translates to CASSPRGDSYEQYF.

The rearrangement links TRBV9 to TRBJ2-1; 7 positions match TRBD1. V dropped 4 bases and J dropped 6; count of bases not matched to a gene: 4. CDR1 and CDR2 from the germline V gene are SGDLS and YYNGEE. The length of the CDR3 is 13 residues. The CDR3 loop reads CASSIQGSNEQFF. CDR3 coding DNA: TGTGCCAGCAGCATACAGGGGAGCAATGAGCAGTTCTTC.

The chain recombines TRBV20-1 with TRBJ1-1; TRBD1 might be the D (5 bases). Trimming pared 3 bases from V and 0 bases from J, leaving 11 bases between. The CDR3 contains 14 residues. The germline V gene encodes CDR1 DFQATT and CDR2 SNEGSKA (reference sequence). CDR3 in amino acids: CSASQGVMNTEAFF. DNA for the CDR3: TGCAGTGCTAGTCAGGGTGTCATGAACACTGAAGCTTTCTTT.

V gene TRBV5-4 combines with J gene TRBJ1-2; D ambiguous. Germline CDR1 reads SGHNT; CDR2 reads YYREEE (reference sequence). The CDR3 loop spans 14 amino acids. The V end was cut by 0 bases, the J end by 2 bases, with 8 bases between. This chain's CDR3 is CASSLEFRNYGYTF. DNA of the CDR3: TGTGCCAGCAGCTTGGAATTTCGGAACTATGGCTACACCTTC.

The chain joins TRBV29-1 to TRBJ1-6; no clear D. Trimming removed 4 bases from V and 5 bases from J, with 9 bases in between. Germline CDR1 is SQVTM and CDR2 is ANQGSEA. The CDR3 runs 13 residues. CDR3 coding DNA: TGCAGCGTTGCGGGATCTAATAATTCACCCCTCCACTTT. Protein sequence: CSVAGSNNSPLHF.

The chain recombines TRBV5-4 with TRBJ2-1; possibly TRBD1 for D (6 bases). The CDR3 has 15 residues. Looked up from germline, CDR1 is SGHNT and CDR2 is YYREEE (reference sequence). With 0 bases removed from V and 4 bases from J, the gap between germline ends came to 11 bases. CDR3 region: CASSLAGQLYNEQFF. In DNA form, the CDR3 reads TGTGCCAGCAGCTTGGCCGGACAGTTGTACAATGAGCAGTTCTTC.

The chain is built from TRBV5-1 and TRBJ2-5; no firm D call. Germline CDR1 is SGHRS and CDR2 is YFSETQ. Trimming stripped 4 bases from V and 1 base from J, with 11 bases between. The CDR3 has 14 amino acids. The CDR3 sequence is CASSPDGFQETQYF. DNA for the CDR3: TGCGCCAGCAGCCCAGACGGGTTCCAAGAGACCCAGTACTTC.

The rearrangement links TRBV14 to TRBJ2-3, with 12 bases aligning to TRBD1. CDR1 and CDR2 from the germline V gene are SGHDN and FVKESK. V lost 3 bases and J lost 6; bases outside the gene matches: 4. There are 15 residues in the CDR3. The CDR3 DNA is TGTGCCAGCAGCCAGGCCGGGACAGGGGGCGATACGCAGTATTTT. Amino acids: CASSQAGTGGDTQYF.

This chain connects TRBV6-5 to TRBJ1-5, with 8 nucleotides matching TRBD1. In germline, CDR1 is MNHEY, CDR2 SVGAGI. V shed 6 bases, J shed 2 bases, and the junction held 6 bases outside the gene matches. There are 15 residues in the CDR3. The CDR3 loop reads CASSQGQGGNQPQHF. Here the CDR3 DNA reads TGTGCCAGCAGCCAAGGACAGGGCGGCAATCAGCCCCAGCATTTT.

This clone has only one observation. The V and J genes are TRBV19 and TRBJ1-4; D is possibly TRBD1 (5 bases). With 5 bases removed from V and 0 bases from J, the gap between germline ends came to 10 bases. CDR3 size: 15 residues. Germline CDR1 and CDR2: LNHDA and SQIVND (reference sequence). The CDR3, as DNA: TGTGCCAGTAGTTGGGGCCCGGCAACTAATGAAAAACTGTTTTTT. Its protein is CASSWGPATNEKLFF.

This chain links TRBV3-1 (or the pseudogene TRBV3-2) with TRBJ2-5; D is unresolved. The germline V gene encodes CDR1 LGHDT and CDR2 YNNKEL (reference sequence). The CDR3 has 14 amino acids. The ends were cut back, 1 base at V and 2 bases at J, with 8 bases in the middle. The CDR3 protein is CASSQAPLQETQYF. The CDR3 DNA is TGTGCCAGCAGCCAAGCCCCCCTGCAAGAGACCCAGTACTTC.

CDR3 nucleotide sequence: TGTGCCAGCAGCTCAAGGACAGGGTATAATTCACCCCTCCACTTT. Encoded protein: CASSSRTGYNSPLHF. The J gene is TRBJ1-6, the V gene TRBV11-2; TRBD1 aligns across 8 bases. There are 15 residues in the CDR3. Trimming removed 4 bases from V and 4 bases from J; junction bases left unmatched: 3. Germline V gene data show CDR1 as SGHAT and CDR2 as FQNNGV.

This clone was seen more than once but under ten times. The chain joins TRBV24-1 to TRBJ1-2, with D perhaps TRBD1 (6 bases). CDR1 and CDR2 from the germline V gene are KGHDR and SFDVKD. The CDR3 extends over 14 amino acids. The ends were cut back, 7 bases at V and 4 bases at J, with 15 bases in the middle. As DNA, the CDR3 is TGTGCCACCAGAAGCACAGGGAACGCCTATGGCTACACCTTC. Translated: CATRSTGNAYGYTF.

This clone has a single count. It differs at one base from a far larger clone, so likely a read error. This sample includes further DNA sequences coding for the same CDR3. The rearrangement links TRBV5-1 to TRBJ2-7; a possible D gene is TRBD2 (7 bases). The CDR3 loop spans 15 amino acids. Looked up from germline, CDR1 is SGHRS and CDR2 is YFSETQ. In DNA form, the CDR3 reads TGCCCCAGCAGCTTGGCCGGGGGAGGGGGCTACGAGCAGTACTTC. Translating gives CPSSLAGGGGYEQYF.

This clone occurred once. The V gene is TRBV7-6, the J gene TRBJ2-7; tentative D call: TRBD1 (7 bases). The CDR3 has 12 residues. Trimming pared 5 bases from V and 6 bases from J, leaving 11 bases between. CDR1 and CDR2 (germline): SGHVS, FNYEAQ. The CDR3 DNA follows: TGTGCCAGCAGCCCCCAGGGGGGCGAGCAGTACTTC. This encodes CASSPQGGEQYF. The variable domain in full, completed from reference TRBV7-6 and TRBJ2-7, reads GAGVSQSPRYKVTKRGQDVALRCDPISGHVSLYWYRQALGQGPEFLTYFNYEAQQDKSGLPNDRFSAERPEGSISTLTIQRTEQRDSAMYRCASSPQGGEQYFGPGTRLTVT.

J is TRBJ1-2 and V is TRBV18; perhaps TRBD1 as D (5 bases). This CDR3 has 15 amino acids. The V gene's germline CDR1 is KGHSH and CDR2 LQKENI. V lost 3 bases to trimming and J lost 8 bases, with 19 bases between them. CDR3 sequence reads: CASSPGQIRVWGYTF. For the CDR3, the DNA is TGTGCCAGCTCACCGGGGCAGATACGGGTGTGGGGCTACACCTTC.

The chain carries TRBV6-6 and TRBJ1-2, with 7 bases identical to TRBD1. Germline CDR1 MNHNY, CDR2 SVGAGI (reference sequence). The trim removed 2 bases at V and 2 bases at J, leaving 5 bases unmatched. This CDR3 is 15 amino acids long. The CDR3 here is CASSYPDRANYGYTF. The CDR3 nucleotides are TGTGCCAGCAGTTACCCTGACAGGGCAAACTATGGCTACACCTTC.